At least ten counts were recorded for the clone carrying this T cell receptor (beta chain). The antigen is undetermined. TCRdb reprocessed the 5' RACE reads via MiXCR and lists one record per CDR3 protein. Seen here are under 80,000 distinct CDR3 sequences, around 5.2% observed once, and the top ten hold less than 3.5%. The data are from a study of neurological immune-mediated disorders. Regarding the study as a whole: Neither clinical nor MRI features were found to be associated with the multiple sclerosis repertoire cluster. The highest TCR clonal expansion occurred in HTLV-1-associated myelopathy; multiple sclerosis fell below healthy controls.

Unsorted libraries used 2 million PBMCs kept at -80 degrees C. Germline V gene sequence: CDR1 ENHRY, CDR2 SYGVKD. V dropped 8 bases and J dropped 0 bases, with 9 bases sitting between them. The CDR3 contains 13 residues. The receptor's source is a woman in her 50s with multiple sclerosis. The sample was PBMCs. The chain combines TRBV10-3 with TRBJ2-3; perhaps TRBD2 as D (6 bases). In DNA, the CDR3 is TGTGCCATCGGGCTAGCGAGCACAGATACGCAGTATTTT. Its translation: CAIGLASTDTQYF.